Listed below are T cell receptor beta chains from one sample, sequenced in a study of memory CD4+ T cells and cytomegalovirus serostatus. Only in-frame clones appear in the TCRdb table, and some are missing; sequencing was by immunoSEQ multiplex PCR. In the table there are under 80,000 clones, roughly four fifths of which are singletons. Source material: memory CD4+ T cells from blood. The receptors come from an adult in good health and CMV-seronegative. The CDR3 runs from the conserved cysteine through the conserved F or W. Fields, in order: V gene, J gene, clone size, CDR3 length, D gene, CDR3 protein, CDR3 DNA. D genes are given only for firm matches. Rows may omit the clone size; those that give it use once, few, many or a size class.

TRBV6-1	TRBJ1-6	-	17	TRBD1	CASSETQGASYNSPLHF	TGTGCCAGCAGTGAAACACAGGGGGCATCCTATAATTCACCCCTCCACTTT
TRBV5-1	TRBJ1-1	-	14	-	CASSTGQMNTEAFF	TGCGCCAGCAGCACGGGGCAAATGAACACTGAAGCTTTCTTT
TRBV11-2	TRBJ1-1	few	14	TRBD1	CASSFRDRLNEAFF	TGTGCCAGCAGCTTCCGGGACAGGTTAAATGAAGCTTTCTTT
TRBV19	TRBJ2-5	few	14	-	CASRTGTQQETQYF	TGTGCCAGTAGGACCGGGACACAACAAGAGACCCAGTACTTC
TRBV2	TRBJ2-7	-	12	TRBD1	CASRGQTYEQYF	TGTGCCAGCAGGGGACAGACCTACGAGCAGTACTTC
TRBV9	TRBJ2-2	-	15	-	CASSEPGPRAGELFF	TGTGCCAGCAGCGAGCCGGGCCCGAGGGCCGGGGAGCTGTTTTTT
TRBV6-1	TRBJ2-3	-	15	TRBD2	CASTIPGGRFWTQYF	TGTGCCAGCACGATACCGGGAGGCCGGTTTTGGACGCAGTATTTT
TRBV2	TRBJ1-4	-	15	-	CASSDTRPTNEKLFF	TGTGCCAGCAGTGATACACGACCAACTAATGAAAAACTGTTTTTT
TRBV7-5	TRBJ2-4	-	15	-	CARSSREHYWDIQYF	TGTGCCAGAAGTTCCCGGGAGCATTATTGGGACATTCAGTACTTC
TRBV30	TRBJ1-2	-	13	TRBD1	CAWSGTGGRGYTF	TGTGCCTGGAGCGGAACAGGGGGCAGGGGCTACACCTTC
TRBV4-1	TRBJ2-7	-	15	TRBD1	CASSPTGTGTYEQYF	TGCGCCAGCAGCCCAACCGGGACAGGGACCTACGAGCAGTACTTC
TRBV2	TRBJ1-3	once	14	-	CASSVSGAGNTIYF	TGTGCCAGCAGTGTTTCGGGTGCTGGAAACACCATATATTTT
TRBV29-1	TRBJ2-1	-	11	-	CSVALSNEQFF	TGCAGCGTTGCTTTAAGTAATGAGCAGTTCTTC